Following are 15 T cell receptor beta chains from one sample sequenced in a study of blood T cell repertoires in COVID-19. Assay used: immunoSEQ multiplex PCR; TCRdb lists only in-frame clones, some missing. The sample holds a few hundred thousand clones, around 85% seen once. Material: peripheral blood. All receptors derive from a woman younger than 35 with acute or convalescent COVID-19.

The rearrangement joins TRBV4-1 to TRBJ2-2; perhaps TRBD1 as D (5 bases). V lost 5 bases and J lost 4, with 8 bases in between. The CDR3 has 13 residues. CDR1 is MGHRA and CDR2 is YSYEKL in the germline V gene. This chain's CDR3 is CASSGDSTGELFF. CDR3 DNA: TGCGCCAGCAGCGGAGACAGCACCGGGGAGCTGTTTTTT.

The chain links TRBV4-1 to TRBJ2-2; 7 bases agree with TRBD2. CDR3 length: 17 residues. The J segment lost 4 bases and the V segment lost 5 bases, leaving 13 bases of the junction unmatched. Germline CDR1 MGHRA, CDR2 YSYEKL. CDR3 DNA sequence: TGCGCCAGCAGCAGCCAGCGACCGGGACTACCCACCGGGGAGCTGTTTTTT. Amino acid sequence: CASSSQRPGLPTGELFF.

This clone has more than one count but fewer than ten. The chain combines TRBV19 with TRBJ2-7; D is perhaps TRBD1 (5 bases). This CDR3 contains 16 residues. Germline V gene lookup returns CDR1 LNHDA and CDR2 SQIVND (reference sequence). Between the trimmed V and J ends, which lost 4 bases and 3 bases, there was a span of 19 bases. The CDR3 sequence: CASSRRQTLTIYEQYF. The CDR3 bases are TGTGCCAGTAGTAGAAGACAGACGTTAACAATCTACGAGCAGTACTTC.

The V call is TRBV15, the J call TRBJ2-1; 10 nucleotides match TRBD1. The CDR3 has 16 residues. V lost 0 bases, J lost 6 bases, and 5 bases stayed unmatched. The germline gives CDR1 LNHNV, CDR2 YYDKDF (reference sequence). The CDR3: CATSRETGGASNEQFF. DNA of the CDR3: TGTGCCACCAGCAGAGAGACAGGGGGCGCCTCCAATGAGCAGTTCTTC.

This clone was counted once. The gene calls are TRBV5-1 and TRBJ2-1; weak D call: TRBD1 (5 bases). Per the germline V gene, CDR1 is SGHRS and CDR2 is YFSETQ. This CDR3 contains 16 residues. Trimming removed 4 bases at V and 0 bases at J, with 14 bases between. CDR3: CASSHEQDLSYNEQFF. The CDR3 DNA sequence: TGCGCCAGCAGCCATGAACAGGACCTCTCCTACAATGAGCAGTTCTTC. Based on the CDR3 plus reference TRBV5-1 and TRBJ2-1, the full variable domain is KAGVTQTPRYLIKTRGQQVTLSCSPISGHRSVSWYQQTPGQGLQFLFEYFSETQRNKGNFPGRFSGRQFSNSRSEMNVSTLELGDSALYLCASSHEQDLSYNEQFFGPGTRLTVL.

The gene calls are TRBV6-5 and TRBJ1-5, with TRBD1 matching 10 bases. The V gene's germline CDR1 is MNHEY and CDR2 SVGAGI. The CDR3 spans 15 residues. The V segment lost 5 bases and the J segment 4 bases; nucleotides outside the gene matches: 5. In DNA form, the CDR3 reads TGTGCCAGCAGTAAGGGACAGGGGTCTAATCAGCCCCAGCATTTT. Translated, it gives CASSKGQGSNQPQHF.

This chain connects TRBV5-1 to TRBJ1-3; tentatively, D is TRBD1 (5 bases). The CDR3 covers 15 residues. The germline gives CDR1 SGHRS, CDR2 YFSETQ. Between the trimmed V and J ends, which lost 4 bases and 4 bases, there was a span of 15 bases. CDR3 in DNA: TGCGCCAGCAGCCAGGAAAGGGGAGGCGGAAACACCATATATTTT. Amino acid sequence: CASSQERGGGNTIYF.

The CDR3 sequence: CASSRTGSPEAFF. The DNA of the CDR3 is TGTGCCAGCAGTCGAACAGGGTCCCCTGAAGCTTTCTTT. V and J are TRBV5-6 and TRBJ1-1, with D possibly TRBD1 on 6 matching bases. The CDR3 sequence is 13 residues long. The germline V gene encodes CDR1 SGHDT and CDR2 YYEEEE. V was clipped by 5 bases and J by 6 bases, with 14 bases between them.

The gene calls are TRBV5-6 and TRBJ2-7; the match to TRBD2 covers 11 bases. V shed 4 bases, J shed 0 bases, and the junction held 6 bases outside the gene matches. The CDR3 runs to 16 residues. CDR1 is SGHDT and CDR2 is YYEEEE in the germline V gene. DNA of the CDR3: TGTGCCAGCAGCCAGCCGGGACTAGCGGTCTCCTACGAGCAGTACTTC. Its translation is CASSQPGLAVSYEQYF.

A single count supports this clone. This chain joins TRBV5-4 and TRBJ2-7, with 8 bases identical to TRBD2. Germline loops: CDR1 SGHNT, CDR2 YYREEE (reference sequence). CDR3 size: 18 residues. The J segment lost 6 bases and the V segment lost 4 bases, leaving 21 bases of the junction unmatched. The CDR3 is CASSQAQPLPTSATEQYF. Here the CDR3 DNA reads TGTGCCAGCAGCCAGGCCCAACCTTTACCGACTAGCGCCACCGAGCAGTACTTC. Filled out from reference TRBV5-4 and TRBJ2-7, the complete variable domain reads ETGVTQSPTHLIKTRGQQVTLRCSSQSGHNTVSWYQQALGQGPQFIFQYYREEENGRGNFPPRFSGLQFPNYSSELNVNALELDDSALYLCASSQAQPLPTSATEQYFGPGTRLTVT.

This CDR3 is CSVGDSLQETQYF. The CDR3 bases are TGCAGCGTTGGGGACAGTCTCCAAGAGACCCAGTACTTC. The chain links TRBV29-1 to TRBJ2-5; 7 bases match TRBD1. The germline V gene encodes CDR1 SQVTM and CDR2 ANQGSEA. After removal of 4 bases from V and 1 base from J, the junction contained 3 bases not matched to a gene. CDR3 length: 13 residues.

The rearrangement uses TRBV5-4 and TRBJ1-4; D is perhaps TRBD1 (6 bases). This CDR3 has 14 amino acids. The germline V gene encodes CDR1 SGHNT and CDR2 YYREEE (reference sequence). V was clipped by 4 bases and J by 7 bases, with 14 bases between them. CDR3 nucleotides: TGTGCCAGCAGCCACCCAGGGGAAGGTGAAAAACTGTTTTTT. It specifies CASSHPGEGEKLFF.

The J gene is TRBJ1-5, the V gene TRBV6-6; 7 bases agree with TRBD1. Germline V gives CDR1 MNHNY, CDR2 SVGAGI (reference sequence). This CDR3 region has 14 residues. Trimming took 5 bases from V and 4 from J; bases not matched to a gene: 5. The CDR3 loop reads CASSPGQLNQPQHF. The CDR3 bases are TGTGCCAGCAGTCCGGGACAGTTAAATCAGCCCCAGCATTTT.

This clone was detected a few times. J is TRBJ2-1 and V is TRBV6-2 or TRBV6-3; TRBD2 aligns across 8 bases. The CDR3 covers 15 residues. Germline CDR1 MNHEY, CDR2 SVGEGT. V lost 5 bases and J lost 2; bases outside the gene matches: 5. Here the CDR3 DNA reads TGTGCCAGCAGTCATAGCGGGGAACCCTACAATGAGCAGTTCTTC. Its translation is CASSHSGEPYNEQFF.

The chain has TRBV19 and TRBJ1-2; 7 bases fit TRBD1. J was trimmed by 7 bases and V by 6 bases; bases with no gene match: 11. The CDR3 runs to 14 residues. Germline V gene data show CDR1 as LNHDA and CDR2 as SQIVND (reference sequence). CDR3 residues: CASSGQAVPSGYTF. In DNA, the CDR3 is TGTGCCAGTAGCGGACAGGCAGTCCCCTCTGGCTACACCTTC.